Reported below is one T cell receptor (beta chain). Its cognate antigen is unknown. The data are from a study of CD8 T cells in Susac syndrome. The study, taken as a whole, reports: As acknowledged by the study, its TCR sequencing and HLA analysis included a relatively small number of individuals.

Random-hexamer reverse transcription was applied to about 0.45 to 1 ug RNA. Amplification of TCR beta CDR3 was carried out by immunoSEQ multiplex PCR, which covered 54 Vbeta and 13 Jbeta segments. A single record per CDR3 protein comes from TCRdb applying MiXCR to the immunoSEQ multiplex PCR reads. Among 200,000 to 250,000 distinct CDR3 sequences listed, around 90% were seen once. It was treatment-naive patients with stable or active relapsing-remitting disease who made up the multiple sclerosis controls. Trimming shortened V by 4 bases and J by 0 bases, and 22 bases separated the two germline ends. The CDR3 has 20 amino acids. Germline CDR1 reads SGHAT; CDR2 reads FQNNGV.

The V call is TRBV11-2, the J call TRBJ2-6; perhaps TRBD2 as D (5 bases). This receptor was taken from a human donor with multiple sclerosis. The sample was CD8+ T cells from PBMCs. CDR3 region: CASSSPDQLGRSSGANVLTF. The CDR3 nucleotides are TGTGCCAGCAGCTCACCCGATCAACTAGGACGGAGCTCTGGGGCCAACGTCCTGACTTTC.